Sequencing of this T cell receptor beta chain was carried out in a study of OX40 agonist ivuxolimab in advanced cancers. In the study overall: Partial responses, seen in three patients, involved one hepatocellular carcinoma and two cutaneous melanomas. Study results and limitations: There were, on average, more expanded clones in CD8+ T cells than in CD4+.

Notes on this clone: Antigen: not known.

Data came from immunoSEQ multiplex PCR; TCRdb stores just in-frame clones and leaves some out. Of over 65,000 clones in the sample, around 86% were seen once. The CDR3 covers 13 residues. V lost 2 bases and J lost 7, with 11 bases in between. Germline V CDR1 and CDR2: SGHTA, FQGTGA. This rearrangement joins TRBV7-3 to TRBJ1-1; D call uncertain. Sample: CD4+ or CD8+ T cells sorted from blood, taken in a trial of the OX40 agonist ivuxolimab. The TCR originated in an adult with an advanced solid tumor such as melanoma, head and neck, liver or kidney cancer. This chain's CDR3 is CASSLGGDVEAFF. DNA of the CDR3: TGTGCCAGCAGCTTAGGCGGAGATGTTGAAGCTTTCTTT.